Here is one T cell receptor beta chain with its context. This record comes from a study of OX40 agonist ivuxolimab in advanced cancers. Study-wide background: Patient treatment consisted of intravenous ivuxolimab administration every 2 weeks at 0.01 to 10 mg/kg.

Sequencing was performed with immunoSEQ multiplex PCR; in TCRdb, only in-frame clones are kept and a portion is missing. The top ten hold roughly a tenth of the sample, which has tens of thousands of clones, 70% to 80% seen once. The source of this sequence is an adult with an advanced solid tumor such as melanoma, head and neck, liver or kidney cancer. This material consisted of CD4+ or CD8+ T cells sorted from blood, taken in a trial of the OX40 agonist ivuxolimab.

This CDR3 reads CASSYSGTLLETQYF. The CDR3 DNA is TGTGCCAGCAGTTACTCTGGGACTTTACTAGAGACCCAGTACTTC. The chain links TRBV6-5 to TRBJ2-5; D is perhaps TRBD2 (6 bases). The CDR3 length is 15 residues. Germline V gives CDR1 MNHEY, CDR2 SVGAGI. V was cut by 0 bases and J by 4 bases, with 12 bases left in between.